This is a list of T cell receptor beta chains from one sample in a study of blood T cell repertoires in COVID-19. Repertoires were generated with immunoSEQ multiplex PCR, while TCRdb's copy carries only in-frame clones and drops some. Among fewer than 200,000 clones listed, 84% were seen once. Material: PBMCs or T cells enriched from blood (not recorded which). The receptors come from a young woman who had been exposed to COVID-19. CDR3s include the opening cysteine and the closing phenylalanine or tryptophan. A D gene is named only where the DNA matches it firmly. Only some rows state a clone size, as once, few, many or a class for expanded clones.

J gene,clone size,V gene,D gene,CDR3 DNA,CDR3 protein
TRBJ1-1,once,TRBV6-5,-,TGTGCCAGCAGTTTCGCGGGGGGCAGTGCTTTCTTT,CASSFAGGSAFF
TRBJ2-3,-,TRBV19,TRBD1,TGTGCCAGTAGTATTATGACAGGGATTGGCACAGATACGCAGTATTTT,CASSIMTGIGTDTQYF
TRBJ1-5,-,TRBV19,-,TGTGCCAGTAGACGAACAGGGTACGGTCAGCCCCAGCATTTT,CASRRTGYGQPQHF
TRBJ1-1,-,TRBV30,-,TGTGCCTGGGCACAGAGAAGTAACACTGAAGCTTTCTTT,CAWAQRSNTEAFF
TRBJ2-7,-,TRBV27,TRBD1,TGTGCCAGCAGGTTACAGGGGGCTCCTCGCGAGCAGTACTTC,CASRLQGAPREQYF
TRBJ1-4,few,TRBV10-3,TRBD1,TGTGCCACTAACAGGGGCCAGGGGGATGAAAAACTGTTTTTT,CATNRGQGDEKLFF
TRBJ2-7,-,TRBV4-2,-,TGTGCCAGCAGCCAAGGTGGCGGTGACTCCTACGAGCAGTACTTC,CASSQGGGDSYEQYF
TRBJ2-1,-,TRBV19,TRBD1,TGTGCCAGTAGCTACGGACAGGGGCCAACATATTCCTTCTTC,CASSYGQGPTYSFF
TRBJ2-5,-,TRBV9,TRBD2,TGTGCCAGCAGCGTAGGGACTAGCGGGGGGGCCCGCCAAGAGACCCAGTACTTC,CASSVGTSGGARQETQYF
TRBJ1-6,once,TRBV5-4,-,TGTGCCAGCAGCTTGGAAGCGGGGGGGGATTCACCCCTCCACTTT,CASSLEAGGDSPLHF
TRBJ2-7,-,TRBV9,TRBD1,TGTGCCAGCAATCGACAGGGCGTCTCGGGCGAGCAGTACTTC,CASNRQGVSGEQYF
TRBJ2-7,-,TRBV11-2,-,TGTGCCAGCGCGACCCTCCCAGGGCCCTACGAGCAGTACTTC,CASATLPGPYEQYF
TRBJ2-7,-,TRBV5-1,TRBD2,TGCGCCAGCAGCCCGGGCGGGGGGCAGTTGGGAGAGCAGTACTTC,CASSPGGGQLGEQYF
TRBJ1-3,few,TRBV2,-,TGTGCCAGCAGAACAGGCACTAGAAACACCATATATTTT,CASRTGTRNTIYF
TRBJ1-3,-,TRBV4-1,TRBD1,TGCGCCAGCAGCCAGGGACAGGGAACTGGAAACACCATATATTTT,CASSQGQGTGNTIYF
TRBJ2-2,-,TRBV6-5,TRBD2,TGTGCCAGCAGGGGACTAGCCGCCGGGGAGCTGTTTTTT,CASRGLAAGELFF
TRBJ1-1,-,TRBV14,TRBD1,TGTGCCAGCAGCCAGGCCGGGACAGGGGTTACTGAAGCTTTCTTT,CASSQAGTGVTEAFF
TRBJ2-5,once,TRBV2,-,TGTGCCAGCAGCCCACCTGGACTGAGACAAGAGACCCAGTACTTC,CASSPPGLRQETQYF
TRBJ2-7,-,TRBV11-1,-,TGTGCCAGCAGCATCTCTCGGTCCTACGAGCAGTACTTC,CASSISRSYEQYF
TRBJ2-1,-,TRBV3-1/TRBV3-2,TRBD2,TGTGCCAGCAGCCACGCGGGACTAGTCACCTACAATGAGCAGTTCTTC,CASSHAGLVTYNEQFF
TRBJ1-1,-,TRBV3-1/TRBV3-2,TRBD1,TGTGCCAGCAGCCAAGGGACAGGGGAGGCCACTGAAGCTTTCTTT,CASSQGTGEATEAFF